Each of the 25 T cell receptor beta chains below was sequenced from the same sample in a study of blood T cell repertoires in COVID-19. Some clones are missing from TCRdb's copy, which holds only in-frame ones; the method was immunoSEQ multiplex PCR. The sample yields fewer than 85,000 clones, about four fifths seen once. Sequenced input: peripheral blood. Receptors originate from a woman aged 80 or over with active or convalescent COVID-19.

The chain links TRBV19 to TRBJ1-2; TRBD1 might be the D (6 bases). V was shortened by 4 bases and J by 2 bases, with 14 bases between the two germline ends. The germline V gene encodes CDR1 LNHDA and CDR2 SQIVND (reference sequence). The CDR3 consists of 15 residues. The DNA of the CDR3 is TGTGCCAGTAGTAGATCCGGGACACGGAACTATGGCTACACCTTC. Residues: CASSRSGTRNYGYTF.

This rearrangement joins TRBV28 to TRBJ2-1, with 8 bases identical to TRBD1. The J segment lost 6 bases and the V segment lost 6 bases, leaving 4 bases of the junction unmatched. Germline CDR1 MDHEN, CDR2 SYDVKM. The CDR3 extends over 13 amino acids. The CDR3 DNA reads TGTGCCAGCAGACCAACAGGGGGCAATGAGCAGTTCTTC. The encoded protein is CASRPTGGNEQFF.

This chain uses TRBV5-1 with TRBJ1-1; 9 nucleotides match TRBD1. Germline values: CDR1 SGHRS, CDR2 YFSETQ. The CDR3 sequence is 15 residues long. V dropped 3 bases and J dropped 5; count of bases not matched to a gene: 8. CDR3 nucleotides: TGCGCCAGCAGCTCCCTCGGACAGGGGATAACTGAAGCTTTCTTT. The encoded protein is CASSSLGQGITEAFF.

This clone was picked up a small number of times. The chain is built from TRBV19 and TRBJ1-3, with D uncertain. Deletions cut 0 bases from V and 7 bases from J, with 10 bases between. This CDR3 has 14 amino acids. Germline-derived CDR1 and CDR2 are LNHDA and SQIVND (reference sequence). The CDR3 coding sequence is TGTGCCAGTAGTATAGACCCTCTGCGGAACACCATATATTTT. It yields the protein CASSIDPLRNTIYF.

The chain employs TRBV19 and TRBJ1-2; possible D gene TRBD1, 6 bases. The V gene's germline CDR1 is LNHDA and CDR2 SQIVND (reference sequence). The CDR3 consists of 15 residues. Deletions cut 10 bases from V and 4 bases from J, with 22 bases between. The CDR3 bases are TGTGCCACCGGGCCTTTAGGGACACCGATCTATGGCTACACCTTC. Its protein product is CATGPLGTPIYGYTF.

The V gene is TRBV24-1, the J gene TRBJ2-3, with 9 bases fitting TRBD1. The CDR3 sequence is 17 residues long. Germline loops: CDR1 KGHDR, CDR2 SFDVKD. The V segment lost 8 bases and the J segment 0 bases; nucleotides outside the gene matches: 11. This chain's CDR3 is CATIRPDRGDSTDTQYF. CDR3 bases: TGTGCCACCATCCGCCCCGACAGGGGGGATAGCACAGATACGCAGTATTTT.

V and J are TRBV9 and TRBJ1-1; D perhaps matches TRBD1 (6 bases). Germline V gene lookup returns CDR1 SGDLS and CDR2 YYNGEE. V lost 4 bases and J lost 1, with 11 bases in between. The length of the CDR3 is 14 residues. As DNA, the CDR3 is TGTGCCAGCAGCCGACAGGACAGGAACACTGAAGCTTTCTTT. It codes for CASSRQDRNTEAFF.

V gene TRBV6-5 combines with J gene TRBJ2-1; 10 bases match TRBD2. Germline assignment: CDR1 MNHEY and CDR2 SVGAGI. V gave up 6 bases and J gave up 4 bases; unmatched junction bases: 6. The CDR3 length is 15 residues. CDR3 sequence (DNA): TGTGCCAGCAGACTGACTAGCGGGCCATACAATGAGCAGTTCTTC. Translated, it gives CASRLTSGPYNEQFF.

This chain joins TRBV19 and TRBJ2-3; 9 nucleotides match TRBD2. The CDR3 loop spans 14 amino acids. J lost 4 bases, V lost 4 bases, and 3 bases had no gene match. Germline loops: CDR1 LNHDA, CDR2 SQIVND (reference sequence). Written as DNA, the CDR3 is TGTGCCAGTAGTACTAGCGGGGTTGCAGATACGCAGTATTTT. This sequence encodes CASSTSGVADTQYF.

This chain uses TRBV29-1 with TRBJ1-2; no clear D. The CDR3 is 12 residues long. Germline CDR1 SQVTM, CDR2 ANQGSEA. With 1 base removed from V and 8 bases from J, the gap between germline ends came to 11 bases. In nucleotides, the CDR3 is TGCAGCGTTGAAGTCGGCCTGCGGGGCTACACCTTC. This sequence encodes CSVEVGLRGYTF.

The rearrangement joins TRBV5-1 to TRBJ2-1; TRBD2 matches 9 bases. CDR1 is SGHRS and CDR2 is YFSETQ in the germline V gene. V gave up 0 bases and J gave up 7 bases; unmatched junction bases: 8. The CDR3 is 16 residues long. The CDR3 loop reads CASSLESGGRGNEQFF. Written as DNA, the CDR3 is TGCGCCAGCAGCTTGGAGAGCGGGGGGCGTGGGAATGAGCAGTTCTTC.

The V gene is TRBV6-1, the J gene TRBJ2-7, with 9 nucleotides matching TRBD1. The CDR3 length is 16 residues. Germline CDR1 MNHNS, CDR2 SASEGT. V shed 4 bases and J 3 bases; nucleotides not matched to a gene: 10. CDR3 protein: CASSVDLGDRDYEQYF. The CDR3 DNA sequence: TGTGCCAGCAGTGTCGATCTAGGGGACAGGGACTACGAGCAGTACTTC.

This clone is a singleton in its sample. The chain uses TRBV5-1 and TRBJ2-3; TRBD2 matches at 13 bases. The CDR3 covers 16 residues. Per germline, CDR1 SGHRS and CDR2 YFSETQ. V shed 2 bases and J 5 bases; nucleotides not matched to a gene: 5. CDR3: CASSLLAGGPVDTQYF. The CDR3, as DNA: TGCGCCAGCAGCTTACTAGCGGGGGGGCCTGTAGATACGCAGTATTTT.

This chain uses TRBV30 with TRBJ1-1; 7 bases map to TRBD1. With 3 bases clipped from V and 1 base from J, the junction kept 2 bases outside the gene matches. There are 13 residues in the CDR3. Per germline, CDR1 GTSNPN and CDR2 SVGIG (reference sequence). The chain's CDR3 is CAWSRGRNTEAFF. The CDR3 DNA reads as TGTGCCTGGAGCAGGGGGAGGAACACTGAAGCTTTCTTT.

The chain employs TRBV10-2 and TRBJ2-7; D call uncertain. Germline V gives CDR1 WSHSY, CDR2 SAAADI. The CDR3 is 12 amino acids. The ends were cut back, 2 bases at V and 5 bases at J, with 7 bases in the middle. The CDR3 sequence: CASSERLHEQYF. Here the CDR3 DNA reads TGCGCCAGCAGTGAGCGTCTCCACGAGCAGTACTTC.

This chain uses TRBV5-1 with TRBJ2-3; D is possibly TRBD2 (6 bases). Germline V lookup: CDR1 SGHRS, CDR2 YFSETQ. Trimming shortened V by 4 bases and J by 2 bases, and 14 bases separated the two germline ends. This CDR3 is 15 amino acids long. CDR3 residues: CASSAGTTPTDTQYF. CDR3 DNA: TGCGCCAGCAGCGCGGGGACGACTCCCACAGATACGCAGTATTTT.

The chain employs TRBV4-3 and TRBJ1-2; TRBD1 aligns across 9 bases. The germline CDR1 and CDR2 sequences are LGHNA and YSLEER. This CDR3 comprises 14 residues. Unmatched junction bases numbered 5, after V lost 3 bases and J lost 6 bases. The CDR3 bases are TGCGCCAGCAGCCAGGGACAGGGTACGGATGGCTACACCTTC. Translating gives CASSQGQGTDGYTF.

J is TRBJ2-2 and V is TRBV6-5, with D possibly TRBD2 on 5 matching bases. The germline V gene has CDR1 MNHEY and CDR2 SVGAGI. Trimming shortened V by 1 base and J by 13 bases, and 13 bases separated the two germline ends. The CDR3 length is 13 residues. The DNA for the CDR3 is TGTGCCAGCAGTTACTACGGACCCGAGGGGCTGTTTTTT. It yields the protein CASSYYGPEGLFF.

The rearrangement uses TRBV9 and TRBJ1-1; D is possibly TRBD1 (5 bases). This CDR3 has 13 residues. Germline V gives CDR1 SGDLS, CDR2 YYNGEE. Trimming pared 4 bases from V and 1 base from J, leaving 8 bases between. The CDR3 protein is CASSFTGNTEAFF. CDR3 DNA: TGTGCCAGCAGCTTTACAGGGAACACTGAAGCTTTCTTT.

The genes are TRBV27 and TRBJ2-3, with TRBD2 matching over 11 bases. Germline V gives CDR1 MNHEY, CDR2 SMNVEV (reference sequence). This CDR3 is built from 17 residues. V gave up 2 bases and J gave up 3 bases; unmatched junction bases: 7. CDR3 sequence: CASSLQSLAGGTDTQYF. CDR3 DNA sequence: TGTGCCAGCAGTTTACAATCCCTAGCGGGGGGTACAGATACGCAGTATTTT.

The table lists this clone with a count of one. The chain is built from TRBV15 and TRBJ1-1; no clear D gene. The CDR3 consists of 14 residues. Germline V gene data show CDR1 as LNHNV and CDR2 as YYDKDF (reference sequence). Deletions cut 1 base from V and 0 bases from J, with 6 bases between. CDR3 nucleotides: TGTGCCACCAGCAGAGGACGGGTGAACACTGAAGCTTTCTTT. It translates to CATSRGRVNTEAFF. Based on the CDR3 plus reference TRBV15 and TRBJ1-1, the full variable domain is DAMVIQNPRYQVTQFGKPVTLSCSQTLNHNVMYWYQQKSSQAPKLLFHYYDKDFNNEADTPDNFQSRRPNTSFCFLDIRSPGLGDTAMYLCATSRGRVNTEAFFGQGTRLTVV.

The chain has TRBV27 and TRBJ2-3; TRBD1 might be the D (6 bases). The CDR3 totals 16 residues. The V end lost 9 bases, the J end lost 4 bases, and 23 bases lay between the germline ends. Germline V CDR1 and CDR2: MNHEY, SMNVEV (reference sequence). For the CDR3, the DNA is TGTGCCAGTACCCTAAGGGGGACACCGATGGCAGATACGCAGTATTTT. Translation: CASTLRGTPMADTQYF.

The chain links TRBV6-5 to TRBJ2-7, with 7 bases matching TRBD1. Unmatched junction bases numbered 8, after V lost 5 bases and J lost 1 base. The CDR3 consists of 15 residues. Germline V lookup: CDR1 MNHEY, CDR2 SVGAGI. This CDR3 reads CASSQYSGQSYEQYF. CDR3 sequence (DNA): TGTGCCAGCAGTCAATACTCGGGACAGTCCTACGAGCAGTACTTC.

A few counts support this clone. The chain recombines TRBV19 with TRBJ2-6, with TRBD1 matching over 9 bases. CDR1 is LNHDA and CDR2 is SQIVND in the germline V gene (reference sequence). The V segment lost 5 bases and the J segment 2 bases; nucleotides outside the gene matches: 13. This CDR3 is built from 19 residues. CDR3 bases: TGTGCCAGTAGTGCCTACAGGGGGCGCTTAGGTGCTGGGGCCAACGTCCTGACTTTC. This codes for CASSAYRGRLGAGANVLTF.

The chain has TRBV28 and TRBJ2-7, with D possibly being TRBD1 (6 bases). V lost 6 bases and J lost 7, with 13 bases in between. Germline V gives CDR1 MDHEN, CDR2 SYDVKM. This CDR3 region has 12 residues. CDR3 sequence (DNA): TGTGCCAGCAGGTCGGGACAAAGAGAGCAGTACTTC. Translation gives CASRSGQREQYF.